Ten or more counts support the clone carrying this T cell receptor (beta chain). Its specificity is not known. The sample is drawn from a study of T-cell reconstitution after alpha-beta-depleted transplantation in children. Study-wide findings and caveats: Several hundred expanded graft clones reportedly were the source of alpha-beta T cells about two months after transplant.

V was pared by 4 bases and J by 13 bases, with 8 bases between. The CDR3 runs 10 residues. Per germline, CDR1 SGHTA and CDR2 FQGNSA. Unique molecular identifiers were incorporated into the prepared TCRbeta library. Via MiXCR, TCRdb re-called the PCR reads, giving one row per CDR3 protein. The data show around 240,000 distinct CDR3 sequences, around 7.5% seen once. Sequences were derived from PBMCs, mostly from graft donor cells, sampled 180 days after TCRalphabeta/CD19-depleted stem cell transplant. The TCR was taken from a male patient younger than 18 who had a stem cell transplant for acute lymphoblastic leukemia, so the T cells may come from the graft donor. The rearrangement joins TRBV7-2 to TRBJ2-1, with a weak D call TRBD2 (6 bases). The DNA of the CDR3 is TGTGCCAGCAGCTCGGGAGAACAGTTCTTC. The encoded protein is CASSSGEQFF. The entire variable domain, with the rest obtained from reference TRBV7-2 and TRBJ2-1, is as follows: GAGVSQSPSNKVTEKGKDVELRCDPISGHTALYWYRQSLGQGLEFLIYFQGNSAPDKSGLPSDRFSAERTGGSVSTLTIQRTQQEDSAVYLCASSSGEQFFGPGTRLTVL.